This TCR beta chain was sequenced during a study of Ad26.COV2.S vaccination and SARS-CoV-2 variants. Study details: Within the COV1001 Ad26.COV2.S trial arm, the donor was enrolled. Intramuscular Ad26.COV2.S at 5x10^10 or 1x10^11 viral particles. Study conclusions and caveats: Total T cell responses were possibly underestimated by TCR breadth and depth analyses.

Treatment reported: some 20 received Ad26.COV2.S at low or high dose, single or two shots; about 5 received placebo; per-sample allocation not given. All samples were drawn on day 63, counting from the first vaccine or placebo injection. Vaccination used an Ad26 vector expressing Wuhan-strain SARS-CoV-2 spike. Trimming at V came to 6 bases and at J to 8 bases, leaving 12 bases not matched to a gene. The CDR3 consists of 15 residues. CDR1 MNHEY and CDR2 SVGAGI come from the germline V gene. With regard to this clone: The antigen is not known.

Clones were sequenced by immunoSEQ multiplex PCR, and TCRdb holds only the in-frame ones, with some missing. The data show about 260,000 clones, around nine tenths seen once. The sample in question was peripheral blood, obtained in a trial of Ad26.COV2.S vaccine versus placebo. V usage is TRBV6-5 and J usage is TRBJ2-1, with 8 bases identical to TRBD1. The TCR comes from a person aged 18-60 years who received the Ad26.COV2.S COVID-19 vaccine or a placebo. The CDR3 loop is CASRYAGGALDEQFF. In DNA, the CDR3 is TGTGCCAGCAGATATGCAGGGGGCGCGTTGGATGAGCAGTTCTTC.